The text below deals with one T cell receptor beta chain. Produced via immunoSEQ multiplex PCR; TCRdb's table is partial and in-frame only. The sample consists of roughly 89,000 clones, 70% to 90% of them appearing once. The sample is drawn from a study of OX40 agonist ivuxolimab in advanced cancers. Study in general: The patients received agonistic anti-OX40 (CD134) antibody ivuxolimab.

The cohort excluded patients with autoimmune disease history or systemic immunosuppression. Trimming shortened V by 0 bases and J by 10 bases, and 16 bases separated the two germline ends. This CDR3 is built from 14 residues. CDR1 and CDR2 (germline): SGHRS, YFSETQ. Sequencing used CD4+ or CD8+ T cells sorted from blood, obtained in a trial of the OX40 agonist ivuxolimab. The V and J genes are TRBV5-1 and TRBJ1-1; unclear D gene. This receptor was obtained from an adult with an advanced solid tumor such as melanoma, head and neck, liver or kidney cancer. The CDR3 protein is CASSLELPENGAFF. For the CDR3, the DNA is TGCGCCAGCAGCTTGGAACTTCCCGAGAATGGAGCTTTCTTT.